The 14 T cell receptor beta chains below all came from one sample that was sequenced in a study of blood T cell repertoires in COVID-19. The data were produced by immunoSEQ multiplex PCR, yet TCRdb's version contains in-frame clones alone and is incomplete. The sample holds some 120,000 clones; 80% to 85% are singletons and the top ten take under 0.85%. The sample comprised peripheral blood. Receptor source: a woman between 65 and 79 years old with acute or convalescent COVID-19.

The chain combines TRBV7-3 with TRBJ2-1; unclear D gene. Germline CDR1 reads SGHTA; CDR2 reads FQGTGA. This CDR3 has 15 residues. The V and J ends lost 4 bases and 2 bases respectively, with 12 bases between them. In DNA form, the CDR3 reads TGTGCCAGCAGCTCCAGTGGTCTCCCCTACAATGAGCAGTTCTTC. It codes for CASSSSGLPYNEQFF.

CDR3 sequence (DNA): TGTGCCAGCACCCCGCAGGTTAACACCGGGGAGCTGTTTTTT. Protein sequence: CASTPQVNTGELFF. The V call is TRBV6-1, the J call TRBJ2-2; no firm D call. Germline assignment: CDR1 MNHNS and CDR2 SASEGT. Trimming took off 7 bases at V and 2 bases at J, with 11 bases between the two ends. CDR3 length: 14 residues.

The chain has TRBV18 and TRBJ1-2; D gene unclear. The CDR3 has 13 residues. Trimming removed 2 bases at V and 7 bases at J, with 11 bases between. Germline lookup yields CDR1 KGHSH and CDR2 LQKENI. The chain's CDR3 is CASSPKREAGYTF. The CDR3 region has the DNA TGTGCCAGCTCACCAAAACGGGAAGCTGGCTACACCTTC.

The chain employs TRBV24-1 and TRBJ1-6; 8 bases are shared with TRBD1. Germline CDR1 reads KGHDR; CDR2 reads SFDVKD. The CDR3 is made up of 19 amino acids. The J segment lost 0 bases and the V segment lost 8 bases, leaving 14 bases of the junction unmatched. CDR3 protein: CATTPGQGRGSSYNSPLHF. The CDR3 nucleotides read TGTGCCACCACCCCCGGACAGGGTCGGGGAAGCTCCTATAATTCACCCCTCCACTTT.

The gene calls are TRBV5-8 and TRBJ2-7; 9 positions agree with TRBD2. This CDR3 has 13 amino acids. The germline gives CDR1 SGHTS, CDR2 YDEGEE. Trimming at V came to 4 bases and at J to 11 bases, leaving 10 bases not matched to a gene. The CDR3 DNA follows: TGTGCCAGCAGCGCGGGGGGGGGACTGGCGGAGTACTTC. The encoded protein is CASSAGGGLAEYF. Looking up the rest from reference TRBV5-8 and TRBJ2-7 gives the full variable domain: EAGVTQSPTHLIKTRGQQATLRCSPISGHTSVYWYQQALGLGLQFLLWYDEGEERNRGNFPPRFSGRQFPNYSSELNVNALELEDSALYLCASSAGGGLAEYFGPGTRLTVT.

This clone was counted a few times. This chain connects TRBV7-9 to TRBJ2-1; TRBD1 agrees at 8 bases. The V gene end was trimmed by 5 bases and the J gene end by 5 bases; junction bases not matched to a gene: 5. CDR1 is SEHNR, CDR2 FQNEAQ, per germline (reference sequence). The CDR3 loop spans 14 amino acids. CDR3 region: CASSPWTGNNEQFF. CDR3 DNA: TGTGCCAGCAGCCCCTGGACAGGGAACAATGAGCAGTTCTTC.

This clone has just one count. The V gene is TRBV5-1, the J gene TRBJ1-4; D call uncertain. V was clipped by 2 bases and J by 0 bases, with 11 bases between them. Germline V gives CDR1 SGHRS, CDR2 YFSETQ. The length of the CDR3 is 16 residues. The CDR3 bases are TGCGCCAGCAGCTTCAACGGGGATGCAACTAATGAAAAACTGTTTTTT. Amino acids: CASSFNGDATNEKLFF.

The gene calls are TRBV7-6 and TRBJ2-3; 10 nucleotides agree with TRBD2. CDR1 is SGHVS and CDR2 is FNYEAQ in the germline V gene. With V trimmed by 3 bases and J by 4 bases, 7 bases remained unmatched. The CDR3 totals 16 residues. The CDR3 sequence: CASSFLAGVPSDTQYF. CDR3 bases: TGTGCCAGCAGCTTTCTAGCGGGGGTCCCCTCAGATACGCAGTATTTT.

The rearrangement joins TRBV19 to TRBJ1-2, with 7 bases that match TRBD1. Looked up from germline, CDR1 is LNHDA and CDR2 is SQIVND (reference sequence). J gave up 0 bases and V 8 bases, and 3 bases lay outside the gene matches. This CDR3 spans 13 amino acids. The CDR3 sequence: CASQDRANYGYTF. CDR3 nucleotide sequence: TGTGCCAGTCAAGACAGGGCTAACTATGGCTACACCTTC.

This clone appeared once. The chain combines TRBV15 with TRBJ1-1; no clear D. The CDR3 totals 13 residues. CDR1 and CDR2 from the germline V gene are LNHNV and YYDKDF (reference sequence). Trimming removed 5 bases at V and 0 bases at J, with 7 bases between. DNA for the CDR3: TGTGCCACCAGCCCAGGCCTGAACACTGAAGCTTTCTTT. Protein: CATSPGLNTEAFF. Complete variable domain (other parts from reference TRBV15 and TRBJ1-1): DAMVIQNPRYQVTQFGKPVTLSCSQTLNHNVMYWYQQKSSQAPKLLFHYYDKDFNNEADTPDNFQSRRPNTSFCFLDIRSPGLGDTAMYLCATSPGLNTEAFFGQGTRLTVV.

The chain is built from TRBV18 and TRBJ1-2, with D maybe TRBD1 (6 bases). CDR1 and CDR2 (germline): KGHSH, LQKENI. The CDR3 totals 13 residues. Trimming left V 3 bases short and J 5 bases short, with 10 bases between. In DNA form, the CDR3 reads TGTGCCAGCTCACCTGACAGGACGTATGGCTACACCTTC. Translation: CASSPDRTYGYTF.

The chain employs TRBV5-8 and TRBJ1-5; the match to TRBD1 covers 8 bases. The CDR3 has 17 amino acids. Germline CDR1 and CDR2: SGHTS and YDEGEE. V lost 0 bases, J lost 7 bases, and 12 bases stayed unmatched. CDR3 sequence reads: CASSLARTGLGGQPQHF. For the CDR3, the DNA is TGTGCCAGCAGCTTGGCCCGGACAGGGCTAGGTGGGCAGCCCCAGCATTTT.

The J gene is TRBJ2-1, the V gene TRBV9; perhaps TRBD2 as D (6 bases). The V gene lost 0 bases and the J gene lost 10 bases, with 11 bases spanning the gap. In germline, CDR1 is SGDLS, CDR2 YYNGEE. The CDR3 runs to 13 residues. The CDR3 is CASSVDSGREQFF. The CDR3 coding sequence is TGTGCCAGCAGCGTAGATAGCGGAAGAGAGCAGTTCTTC.

This clone was detected a few times. This chain links TRBV6-1 with TRBJ1-4; D is ambiguous. The CDR3 is 13 residues long. Germline V gene data show CDR1 as MNHNS and CDR2 as SASEGT. V lost 1 base to trimming and J lost 13 bases, with 13 bases between them. The CDR3 nucleotides are TGTGCCAGCAGTGAAGTGCTCGAGGCACTACTGTTTTTT. Its protein product is CASSEVLEALLFF.